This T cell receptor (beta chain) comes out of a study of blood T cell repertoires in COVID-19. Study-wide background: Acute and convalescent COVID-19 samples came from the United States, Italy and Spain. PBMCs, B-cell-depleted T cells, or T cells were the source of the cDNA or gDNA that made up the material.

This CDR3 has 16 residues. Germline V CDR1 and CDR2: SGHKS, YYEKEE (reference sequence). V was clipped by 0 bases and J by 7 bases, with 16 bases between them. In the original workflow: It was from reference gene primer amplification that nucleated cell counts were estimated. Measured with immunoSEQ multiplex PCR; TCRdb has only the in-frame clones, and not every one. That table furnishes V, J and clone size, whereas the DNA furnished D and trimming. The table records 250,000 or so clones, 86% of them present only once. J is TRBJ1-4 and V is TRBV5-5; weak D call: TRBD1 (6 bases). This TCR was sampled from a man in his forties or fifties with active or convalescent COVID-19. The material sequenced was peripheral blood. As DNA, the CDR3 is TGTGCCAGCAGCTTGGCCGTCCAGGGGATGGGTGAAAAACTGTTTTTT. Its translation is CASSLAVQGMGEKLFF.